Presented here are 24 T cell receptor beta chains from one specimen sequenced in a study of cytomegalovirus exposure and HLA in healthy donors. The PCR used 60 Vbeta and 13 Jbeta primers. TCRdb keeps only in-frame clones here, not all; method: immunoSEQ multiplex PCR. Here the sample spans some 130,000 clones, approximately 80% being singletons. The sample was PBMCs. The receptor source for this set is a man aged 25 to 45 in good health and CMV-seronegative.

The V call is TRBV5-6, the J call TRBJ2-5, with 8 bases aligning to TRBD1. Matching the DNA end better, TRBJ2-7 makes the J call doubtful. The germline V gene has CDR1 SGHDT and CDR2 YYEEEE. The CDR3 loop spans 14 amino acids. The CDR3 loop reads CASSRQGISYEQYF. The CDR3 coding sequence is TGTGCCAGCAGCCGACAGGGGATATCCTACGAGCAGTACTTC.

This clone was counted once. The CDR3 DNA follows: TGTGCCAGCAGTGAAGCAACTGGGAGTCACGAGCAGTACTTC. Translation gives CASSEATGSHEQYF. The chain recombines TRBV6-1 with TRBJ2-7; D perhaps matches TRBD2 (5 bases). The CDR3 spans 14 residues. The V end was cut by 0 bases, the J end by 5 bases, with 11 bases between. Germline V gene lookup returns CDR1 MNHNS and CDR2 SASEGT.

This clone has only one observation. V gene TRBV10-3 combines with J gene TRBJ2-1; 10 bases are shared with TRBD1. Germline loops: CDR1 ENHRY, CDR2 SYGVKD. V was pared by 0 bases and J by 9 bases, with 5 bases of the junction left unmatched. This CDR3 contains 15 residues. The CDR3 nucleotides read TGTGCCATCAGTGAGTCCGGGACAGGGGTAAGTGAGCAGTTCTTC. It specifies CAISESGTGVSEQFF.

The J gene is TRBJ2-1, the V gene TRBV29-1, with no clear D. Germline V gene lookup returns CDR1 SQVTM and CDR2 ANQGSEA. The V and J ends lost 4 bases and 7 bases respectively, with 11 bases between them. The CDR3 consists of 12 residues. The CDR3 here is CSVVIFNNEQFF. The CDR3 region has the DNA TGCAGCGTTGTAATTTTTAATAATGAGCAGTTCTTC.

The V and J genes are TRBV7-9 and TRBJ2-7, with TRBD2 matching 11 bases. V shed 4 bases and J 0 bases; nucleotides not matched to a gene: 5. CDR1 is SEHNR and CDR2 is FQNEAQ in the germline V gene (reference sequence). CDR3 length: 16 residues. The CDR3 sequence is CASSYPSGRNSYEQYF. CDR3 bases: TGTGCCAGCAGCTACCCTAGCGGGAGGAACTCCTACGAGCAGTACTTC.

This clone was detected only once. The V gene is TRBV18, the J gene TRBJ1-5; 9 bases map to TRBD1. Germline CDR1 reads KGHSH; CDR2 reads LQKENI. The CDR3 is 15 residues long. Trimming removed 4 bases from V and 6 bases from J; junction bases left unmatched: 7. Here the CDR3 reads CASSRGQGLIQPQHF. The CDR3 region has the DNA TGTGCCAGCTCACGGGGACAGGGTTTGATTCAGCCCCAGCATTTT.

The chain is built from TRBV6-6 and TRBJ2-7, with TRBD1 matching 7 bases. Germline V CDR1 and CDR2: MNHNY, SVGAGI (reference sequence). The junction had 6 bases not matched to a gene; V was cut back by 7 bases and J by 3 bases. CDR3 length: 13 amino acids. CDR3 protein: CASTRQGDYEQYF. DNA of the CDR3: TGTGCCAGCACCCGACAGGGCGACTACGAGCAGTACTTC.

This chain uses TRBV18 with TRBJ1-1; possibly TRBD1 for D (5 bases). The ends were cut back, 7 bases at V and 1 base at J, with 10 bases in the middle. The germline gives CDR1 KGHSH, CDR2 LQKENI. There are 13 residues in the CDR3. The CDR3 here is CASFQQENTEAFF. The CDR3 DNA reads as TGTGCCAGCTTCCAACAGGAGAACACTGAAGCTTTCTTT.

CDR3 nucleotide sequence: TGTGCCAGCAGTAGGGTGGGACAGATCTCTGGGGCCAACGTCCTGACTTTC. Translation gives CASSRVGQISGANVLTF. The gene calls are TRBV28 and TRBJ2-6, with TRBD1 matching over 7 bases. Germline V gene sequence: CDR1 MDHEN, CDR2 SYDVKM. Trimming at V came to 5 bases and at J to 0 bases, leaving 7 bases not matched to a gene. The CDR3 totals 17 residues. Supplemented by reference TRBV28 and TRBJ2-6, the full variable domain reads DVKVTQSSRYLVKRTGEKVFLECVQDMDHENMFWYRQDPGLGLRLIYFSYDVKMKEKGDIPEGYSVSREKKERFSLILESASTNQTSMYLCASSRVGQISGANVLTFGAGSRLTVL.

The CDR3 DNA follows: TGCGCCAGCAAATTCGGTCCTAGCGGAGTCGAGCAGTACTTC. The encoded protein is CASKFGPSGVEQYF. J is TRBJ2-7 and V is TRBV10-2; 7 nucleotides line up with TRBD2. V was clipped by 7 bases and J by 6 bases; unmatched bases: 12. The length of the CDR3 is 14 residues. Per germline, CDR1 WSHSY and CDR2 SAAADI.

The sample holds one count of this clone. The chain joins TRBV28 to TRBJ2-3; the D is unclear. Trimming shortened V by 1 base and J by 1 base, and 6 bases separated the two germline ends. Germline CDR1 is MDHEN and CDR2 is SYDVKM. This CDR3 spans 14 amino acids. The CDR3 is CASSLLGRTDTQYF. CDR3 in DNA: TGTGCCAGCAGTTTATTGGGCCGCACAGATACGCAGTATTTT.

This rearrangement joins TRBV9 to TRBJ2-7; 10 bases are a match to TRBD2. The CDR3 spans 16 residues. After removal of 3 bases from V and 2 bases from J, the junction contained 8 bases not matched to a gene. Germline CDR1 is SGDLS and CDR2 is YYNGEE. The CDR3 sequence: CASSARTSGSPYEQYF. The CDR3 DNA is TGTGCCAGCAGCGCCAGGACTAGCGGTTCTCCCTACGAGCAGTACTTC.

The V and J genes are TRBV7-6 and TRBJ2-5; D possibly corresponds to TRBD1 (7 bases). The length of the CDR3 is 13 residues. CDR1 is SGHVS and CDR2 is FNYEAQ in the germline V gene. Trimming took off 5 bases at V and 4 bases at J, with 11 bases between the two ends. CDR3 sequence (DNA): TGTGCCAGCAGCACCCAGGGGGGAGAGACCCAGTACTTC. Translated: CASSTQGGETQYF.

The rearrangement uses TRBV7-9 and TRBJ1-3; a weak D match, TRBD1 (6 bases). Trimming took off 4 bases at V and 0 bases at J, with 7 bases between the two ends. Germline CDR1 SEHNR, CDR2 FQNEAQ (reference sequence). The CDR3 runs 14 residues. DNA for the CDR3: TGTGCCAGCAGCTGGACAGCCTCTGGAAACACCATATATTTT. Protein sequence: CASSWTASGNTIYF.

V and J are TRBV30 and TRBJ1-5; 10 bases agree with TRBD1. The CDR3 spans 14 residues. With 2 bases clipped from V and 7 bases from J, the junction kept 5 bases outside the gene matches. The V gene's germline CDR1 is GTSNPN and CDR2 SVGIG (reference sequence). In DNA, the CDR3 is TGTGCCTGGAGTTTGGGGACAGGGGACCAGCCCCAGCATTTT. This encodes CAWSLGTGDQPQHF.

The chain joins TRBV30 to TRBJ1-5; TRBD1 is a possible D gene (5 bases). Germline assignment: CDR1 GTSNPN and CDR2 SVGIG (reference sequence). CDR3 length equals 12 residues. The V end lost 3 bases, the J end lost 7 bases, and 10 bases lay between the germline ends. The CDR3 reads CAWSPGEQPQHF. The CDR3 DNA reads TGTGCCTGGAGCCCGGGGGAACAGCCCCAGCATTTT.

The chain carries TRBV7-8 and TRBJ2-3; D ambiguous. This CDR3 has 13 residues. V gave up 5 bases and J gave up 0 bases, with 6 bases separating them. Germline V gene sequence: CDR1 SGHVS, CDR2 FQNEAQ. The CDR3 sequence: CASSVGSTDTQYF. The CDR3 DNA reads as TGTGCCAGCAGCGTCGGGAGCACAGATACGCAGTATTTT.

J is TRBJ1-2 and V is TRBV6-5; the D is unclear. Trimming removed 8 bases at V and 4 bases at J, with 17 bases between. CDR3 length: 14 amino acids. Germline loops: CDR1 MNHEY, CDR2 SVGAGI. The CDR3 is CASGLGWVGYGYTF. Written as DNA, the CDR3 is TGTGCCAGCGGTCTAGGTTGGGTAGGCTATGGCTACACCTTC.

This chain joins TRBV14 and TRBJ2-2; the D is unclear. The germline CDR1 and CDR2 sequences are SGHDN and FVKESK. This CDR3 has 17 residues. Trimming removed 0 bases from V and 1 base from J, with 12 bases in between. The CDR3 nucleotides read TGTGCCAGCAGCCAAGAACTCGGTCCGAAGAACACCGGGGAGCTGTTTTTT. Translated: CASSQELGPKNTGELFF.

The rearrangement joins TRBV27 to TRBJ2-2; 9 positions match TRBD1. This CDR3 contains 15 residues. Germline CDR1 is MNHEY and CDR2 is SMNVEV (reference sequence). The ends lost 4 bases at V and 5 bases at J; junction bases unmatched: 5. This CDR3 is CASSSGTGRTGELFF. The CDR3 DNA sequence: TGTGCCAGCAGTTCCGGGACAGGGCGGACCGGGGAGCTGTTTTTT.

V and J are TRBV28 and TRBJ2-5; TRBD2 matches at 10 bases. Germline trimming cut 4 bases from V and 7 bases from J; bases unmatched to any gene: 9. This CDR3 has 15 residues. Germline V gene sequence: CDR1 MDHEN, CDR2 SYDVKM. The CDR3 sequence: CASSSGGERGGTQYF. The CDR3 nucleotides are TGTGCCAGCAGTTCCGGGGGGGAGCGGGGGGGGACCCAGTACTTC.

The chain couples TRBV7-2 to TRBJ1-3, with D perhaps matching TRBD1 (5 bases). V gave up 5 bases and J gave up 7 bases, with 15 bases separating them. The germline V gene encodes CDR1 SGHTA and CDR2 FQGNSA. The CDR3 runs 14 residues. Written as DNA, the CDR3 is TGTGCCAGCAGCCTAAAGGCTGGGGCGAACACCATATATTTT. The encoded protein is CASSLKAGANTIYF. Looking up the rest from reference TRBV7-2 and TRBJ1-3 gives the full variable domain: GAGVSQSPSNKVTEKGKDVELRCDPISGHTALYWYRQSLGQGLEFLIYFQGNSAPDKSGLPSDRFSAERTGGSVSTLTIQRTQQEDSAVYLCASSLKAGANTIYFGEGSWLTVV.

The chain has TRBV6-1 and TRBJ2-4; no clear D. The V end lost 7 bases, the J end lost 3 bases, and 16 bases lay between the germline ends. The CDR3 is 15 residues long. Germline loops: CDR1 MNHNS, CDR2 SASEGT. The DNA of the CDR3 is TGTGCCAGCATGATCGGTGGTGAATTCAAAAACATTCAGTACTTC. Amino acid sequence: CASMIGGEFKNIQYF.

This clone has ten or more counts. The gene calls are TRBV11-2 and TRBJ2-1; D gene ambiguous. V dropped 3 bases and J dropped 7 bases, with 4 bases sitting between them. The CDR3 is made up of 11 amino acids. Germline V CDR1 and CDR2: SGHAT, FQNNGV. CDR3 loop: CASSFRNEQFF. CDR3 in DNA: TGTGCCAGCAGCTTCCGTAATGAGCAGTTCTTC.